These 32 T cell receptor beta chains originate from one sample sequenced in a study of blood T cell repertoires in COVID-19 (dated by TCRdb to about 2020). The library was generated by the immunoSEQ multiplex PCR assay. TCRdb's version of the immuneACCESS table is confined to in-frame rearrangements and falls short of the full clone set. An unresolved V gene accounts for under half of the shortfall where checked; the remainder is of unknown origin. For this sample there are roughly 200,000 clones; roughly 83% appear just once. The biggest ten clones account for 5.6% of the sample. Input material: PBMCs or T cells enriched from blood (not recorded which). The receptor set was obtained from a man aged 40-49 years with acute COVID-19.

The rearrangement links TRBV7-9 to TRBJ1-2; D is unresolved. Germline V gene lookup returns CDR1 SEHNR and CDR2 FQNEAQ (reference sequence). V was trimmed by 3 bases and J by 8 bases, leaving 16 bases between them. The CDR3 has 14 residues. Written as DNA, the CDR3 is TGTGCCAGCAGCTTGCGAGGTTCGGGAGAAGGCTACACCTTC. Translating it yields CASSLRGSGEGYTF.

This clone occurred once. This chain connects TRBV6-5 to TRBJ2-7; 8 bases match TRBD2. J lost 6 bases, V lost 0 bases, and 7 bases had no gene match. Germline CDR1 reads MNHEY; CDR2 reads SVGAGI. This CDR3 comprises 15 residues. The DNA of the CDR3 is TGTGCCAGCAGTTACTCAGCGGGAGAGTGGAGCGAGCAGTACTTC. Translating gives CASSYSAGEWSEQYF.

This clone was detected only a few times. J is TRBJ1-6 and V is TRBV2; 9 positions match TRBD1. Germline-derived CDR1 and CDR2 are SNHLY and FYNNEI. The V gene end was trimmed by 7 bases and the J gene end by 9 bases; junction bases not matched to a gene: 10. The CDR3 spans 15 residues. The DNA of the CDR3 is TGTGCCAGCAACCCGACAGGGGGATCGGGTTCACCCCTCCACTTT. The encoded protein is CASNPTGGSGSPLHF.

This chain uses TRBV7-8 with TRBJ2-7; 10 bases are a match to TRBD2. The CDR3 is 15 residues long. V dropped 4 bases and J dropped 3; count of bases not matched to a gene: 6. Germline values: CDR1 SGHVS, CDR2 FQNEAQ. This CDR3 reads CASSSGTSAFYEQYF. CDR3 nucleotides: TGTGCCAGCAGCTCAGGGACTAGCGCTTTCTACGAGCAGTACTTC.

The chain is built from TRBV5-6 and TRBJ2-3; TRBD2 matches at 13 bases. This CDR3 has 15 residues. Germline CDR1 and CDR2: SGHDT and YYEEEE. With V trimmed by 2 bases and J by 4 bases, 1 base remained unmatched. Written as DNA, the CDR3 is TGTGCCAGCAGCTTACTAGCGGGAGGGCCAGATACGCAGTATTTT. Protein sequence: CASSLLAGGPDTQYF.

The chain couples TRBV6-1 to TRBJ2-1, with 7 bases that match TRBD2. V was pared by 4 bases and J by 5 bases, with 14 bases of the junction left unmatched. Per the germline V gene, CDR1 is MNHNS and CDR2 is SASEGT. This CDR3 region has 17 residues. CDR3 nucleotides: TGTGCCAGCAGTGGAGGTACCCGGACTAGTCGGGACAATGAGCAGTTCTTC. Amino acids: CASSGGTRTSRDNEQFF.

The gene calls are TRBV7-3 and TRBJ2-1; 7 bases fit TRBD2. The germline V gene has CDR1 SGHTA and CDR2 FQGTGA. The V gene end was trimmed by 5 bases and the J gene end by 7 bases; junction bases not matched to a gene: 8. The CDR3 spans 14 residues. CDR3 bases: TGTGCCAGCAGCCCCCGGGGTAGCGGGAATGAGCAGTTCTTC. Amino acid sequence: CASSPRGSGNEQFF. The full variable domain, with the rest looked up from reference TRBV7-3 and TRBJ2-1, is GAGVSQTPSNKVTEKGKYVELRCDPISGHTALYWYRQSLGQGPEFLIYFQGTGAADDSGLPNDRFFAVRPEGSVSTLKIQRTERGDSAVYLCASSPRGSGNEQFFGPGTRLTVL.

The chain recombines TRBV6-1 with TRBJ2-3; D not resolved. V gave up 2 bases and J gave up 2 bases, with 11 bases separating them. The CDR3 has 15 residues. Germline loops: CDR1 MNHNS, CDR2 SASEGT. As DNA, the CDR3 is TGTGCCAGCAGTGAACGAAGAGGATTCACAGATACGCAGTATTTT. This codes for CASSERRGFTDTQYF.

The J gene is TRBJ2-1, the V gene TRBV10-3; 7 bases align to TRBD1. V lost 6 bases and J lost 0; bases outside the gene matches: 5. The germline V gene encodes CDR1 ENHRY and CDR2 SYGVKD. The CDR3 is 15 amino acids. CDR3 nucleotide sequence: TGTGCCATCAGGGGACAGATCAGCTCCTACAATGAGCAGTTCTTC. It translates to CAIRGQISSYNEQFF.

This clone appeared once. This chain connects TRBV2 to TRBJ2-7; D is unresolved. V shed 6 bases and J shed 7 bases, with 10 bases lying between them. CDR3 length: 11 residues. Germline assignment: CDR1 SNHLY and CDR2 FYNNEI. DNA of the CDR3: TGTGCCAGCAGCGGCGACGGGGAGCAGTACTTC. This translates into CASSGDGEQYF. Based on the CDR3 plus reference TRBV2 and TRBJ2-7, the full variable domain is EPEVTQTPSHQVTQMGQEVILRCVPISNHLYFYWYRQILGQKVEFLVSFYNNEISEKSEIFDDQFSVERPDGSNFTLKIRSTKLEDSAMYFCASSGDGEQYFGPGTRLTVT.

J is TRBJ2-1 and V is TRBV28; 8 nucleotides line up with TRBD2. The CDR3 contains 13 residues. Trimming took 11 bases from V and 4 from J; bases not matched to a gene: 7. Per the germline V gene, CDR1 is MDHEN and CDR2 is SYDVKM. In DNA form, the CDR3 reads TGTGCCTCGATAGCGGGAACTTACAATGAGCAGTTCTTC. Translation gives CASIAGTYNEQFF.

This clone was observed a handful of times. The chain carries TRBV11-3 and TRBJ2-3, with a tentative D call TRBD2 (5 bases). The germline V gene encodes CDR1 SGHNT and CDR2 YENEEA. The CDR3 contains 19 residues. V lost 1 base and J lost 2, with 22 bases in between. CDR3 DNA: TGTGCCAGCAGCTTAGGTTCTAGCTCAACAATAACCTCCACAGATACGCAGTATTTT. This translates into CASSLGSSSTITSTDTQYF.

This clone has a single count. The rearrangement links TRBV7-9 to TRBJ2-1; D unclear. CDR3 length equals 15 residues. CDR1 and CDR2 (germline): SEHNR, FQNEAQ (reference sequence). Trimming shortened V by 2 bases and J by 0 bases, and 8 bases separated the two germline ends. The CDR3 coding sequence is TGTGCCAGCAGCTTAATCTGGAGCTCCTACAATGAGCAGTTCTTC. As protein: CASSLIWSSYNEQFF.

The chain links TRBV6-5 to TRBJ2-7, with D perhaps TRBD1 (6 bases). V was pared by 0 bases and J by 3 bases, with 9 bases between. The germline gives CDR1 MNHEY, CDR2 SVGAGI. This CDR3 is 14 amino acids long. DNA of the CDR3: TGTGCCAGCAGTTACTCGAGAGGGGGCTACGAGCAGTACTTC. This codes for CASSYSRGGYEQYF.

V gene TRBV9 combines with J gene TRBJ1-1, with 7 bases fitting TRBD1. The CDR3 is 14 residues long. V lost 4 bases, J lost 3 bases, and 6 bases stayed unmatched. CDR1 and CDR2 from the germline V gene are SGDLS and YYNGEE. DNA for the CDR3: TGTGCCAGCAGCTTCGGACAGGACCACACTGAAGCTTTCTTT. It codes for CASSFGQDHTEAFF. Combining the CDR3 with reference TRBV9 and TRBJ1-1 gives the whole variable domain DSGVTQTPKHLITATGQRVTLRCSPRSGDLSVYWYQQSLDQGLQFLIQYYNGEERAKGNILERFSAQQFPDLHSELNLSSLELGDSALYFCASSFGQDHTEAFFGQGTRLTVV.

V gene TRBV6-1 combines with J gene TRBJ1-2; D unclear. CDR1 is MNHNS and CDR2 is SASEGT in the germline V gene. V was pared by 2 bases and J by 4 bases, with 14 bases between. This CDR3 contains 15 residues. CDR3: CASSESRGTPYGYTF. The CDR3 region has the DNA TGTGCCAGCAGTGAATCGAGAGGAACCCCCTATGGCTACACCTTC.

This chain's CDR3 is CASSQGSREAYGYTF. DNA for the CDR3: TGCGCCAGCAGCCAAGGATCAAGAGAGGCCTATGGCTACACCTTC. The rearrangement links TRBV4-1 to TRBJ1-2; D remains ambiguous. The CDR3 loop spans 15 amino acids. Deletions cut 1 base from V and 4 bases from J, with 13 bases between. Germline-derived CDR1 and CDR2 are MGHRA and YSYEKL.

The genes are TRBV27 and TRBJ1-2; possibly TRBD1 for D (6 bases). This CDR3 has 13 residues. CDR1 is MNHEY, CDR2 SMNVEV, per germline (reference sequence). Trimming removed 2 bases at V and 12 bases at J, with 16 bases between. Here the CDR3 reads CASSLRDNRGHTF. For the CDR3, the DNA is TGTGCCAGCAGTTTACGGGACAATCGAGGCCACACCTTC.

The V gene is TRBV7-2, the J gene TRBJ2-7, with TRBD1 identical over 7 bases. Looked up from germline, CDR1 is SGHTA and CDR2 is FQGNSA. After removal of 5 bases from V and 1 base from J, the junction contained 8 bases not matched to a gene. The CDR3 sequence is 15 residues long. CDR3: CASSEAGTASYEQYF. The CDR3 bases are TGTGCCAGCAGCGAGGCCGGGACAGCTTCCTACGAGCAGTACTTC.

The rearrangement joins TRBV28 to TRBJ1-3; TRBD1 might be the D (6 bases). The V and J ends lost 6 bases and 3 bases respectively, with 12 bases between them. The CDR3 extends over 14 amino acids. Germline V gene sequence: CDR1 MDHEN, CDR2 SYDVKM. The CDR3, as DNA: TGTGCCAGCAGCCGAACAGGGAGTGGAAACACCATATATTTT. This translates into CASSRTGSGNTIYF.

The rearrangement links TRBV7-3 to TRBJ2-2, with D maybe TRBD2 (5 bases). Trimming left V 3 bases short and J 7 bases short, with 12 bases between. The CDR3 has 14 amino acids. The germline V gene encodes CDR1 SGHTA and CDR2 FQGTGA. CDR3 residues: CASSFERYSGELFF. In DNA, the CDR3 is TGTGCCAGCAGCTTTGAGCGGTACAGCGGGGAGCTGTTTTTT.

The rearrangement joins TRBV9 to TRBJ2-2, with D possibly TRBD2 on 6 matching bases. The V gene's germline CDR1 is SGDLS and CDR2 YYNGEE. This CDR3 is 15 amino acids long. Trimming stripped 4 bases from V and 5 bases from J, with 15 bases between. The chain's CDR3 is CASSPGGAKTGELFF. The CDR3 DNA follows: TGTGCCAGCAGCCCAGGAGGGGCAAAAACCGGGGAGCTGTTTTTT.

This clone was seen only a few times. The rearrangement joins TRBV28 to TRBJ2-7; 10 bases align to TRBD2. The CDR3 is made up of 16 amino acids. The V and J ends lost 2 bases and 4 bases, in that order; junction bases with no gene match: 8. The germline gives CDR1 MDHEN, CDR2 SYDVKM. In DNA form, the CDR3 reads TGTGCCAGCAGTTTAATCCCCGCTAGCGGGAGATACGAGCAGTACTTC. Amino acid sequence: CASSLIPASGRYEQYF.

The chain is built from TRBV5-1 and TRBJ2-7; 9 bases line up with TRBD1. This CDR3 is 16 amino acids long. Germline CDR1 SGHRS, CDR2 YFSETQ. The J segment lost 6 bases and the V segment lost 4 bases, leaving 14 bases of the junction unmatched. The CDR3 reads CASSPRHGTGLAEQYF. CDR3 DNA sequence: TGCGCCAGCAGCCCGAGGCACGGGACAGGGTTGGCCGAGCAGTACTTC.

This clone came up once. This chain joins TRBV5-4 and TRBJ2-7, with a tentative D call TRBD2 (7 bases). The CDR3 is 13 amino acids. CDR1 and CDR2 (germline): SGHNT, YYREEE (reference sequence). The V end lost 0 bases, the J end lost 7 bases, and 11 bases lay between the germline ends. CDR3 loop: CASSLARGGEQYF. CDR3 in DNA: TGTGCCAGCAGCTTGGCTAGGGGGGGTGAGCAGTACTTC.

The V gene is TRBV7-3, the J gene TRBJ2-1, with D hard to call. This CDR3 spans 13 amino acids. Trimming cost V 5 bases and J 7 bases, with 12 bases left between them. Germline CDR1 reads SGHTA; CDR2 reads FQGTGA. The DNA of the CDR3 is TGTGCCAGCAGCCTAGTTCGCAATAATGAGCAGTTCTTC. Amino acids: CASSLVRNNEQFF.

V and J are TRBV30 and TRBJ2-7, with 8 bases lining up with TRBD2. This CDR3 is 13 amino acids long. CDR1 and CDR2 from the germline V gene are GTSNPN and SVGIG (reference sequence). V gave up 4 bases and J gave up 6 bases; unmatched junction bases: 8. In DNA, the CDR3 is TGTGCCTGGACTAAAGCGGGAGCCTCCGAGCAGTACTTC. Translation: CAWTKAGASEQYF.

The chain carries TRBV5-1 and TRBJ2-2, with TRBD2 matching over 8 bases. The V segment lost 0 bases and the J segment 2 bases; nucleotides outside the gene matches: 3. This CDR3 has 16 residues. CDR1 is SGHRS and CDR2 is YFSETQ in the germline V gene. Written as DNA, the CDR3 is TGCGCCAGCAGCTTGGGAGCGGGAGCTAACACCGGGGAGCTGTTTTTT. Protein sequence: CASSLGAGANTGELFF.

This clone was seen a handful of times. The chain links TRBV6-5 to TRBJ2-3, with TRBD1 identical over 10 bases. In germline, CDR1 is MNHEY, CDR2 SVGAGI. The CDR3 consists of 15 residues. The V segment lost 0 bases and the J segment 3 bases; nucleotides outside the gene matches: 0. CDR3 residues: CASSYSDRGTDTQYF. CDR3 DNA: TGTGCCAGCAGTTACTCGGACAGGGGGACAGATACGCAGTATTTT.

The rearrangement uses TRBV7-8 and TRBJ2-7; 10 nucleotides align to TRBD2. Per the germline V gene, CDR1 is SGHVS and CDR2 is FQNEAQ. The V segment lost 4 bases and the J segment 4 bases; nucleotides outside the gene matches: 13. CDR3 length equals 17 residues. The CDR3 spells CASSSPWGRTSGYEQYF. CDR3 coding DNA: TGTGCCAGCAGCTCCCCCTGGGGACGGACTAGCGGTTACGAGCAGTACTTC.

The CDR3 spells CAWNPGLNTEAFF. CDR3 nucleotides: TGTGCCTGGAACCCGGGGTTGAACACTGAAGCTTTCTTT. V is TRBV30 and J is TRBJ1-1; D gene uncertain. Trimming shortened V by 4 bases and J by 0 bases, and 9 bases separated the two germline ends. Germline V CDR1 and CDR2: GTSNPN, SVGIG (reference sequence). The CDR3 consists of 13 residues.

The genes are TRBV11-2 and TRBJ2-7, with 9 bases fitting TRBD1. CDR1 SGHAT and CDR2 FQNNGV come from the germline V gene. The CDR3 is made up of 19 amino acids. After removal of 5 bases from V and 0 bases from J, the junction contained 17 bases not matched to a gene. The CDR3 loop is CASSRKRETGQGSSYEQYF. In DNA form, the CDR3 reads TGTGCCAGCAGCCGTAAAAGAGAGACCGGACAGGGGAGCTCCTACGAGCAGTACTTC.